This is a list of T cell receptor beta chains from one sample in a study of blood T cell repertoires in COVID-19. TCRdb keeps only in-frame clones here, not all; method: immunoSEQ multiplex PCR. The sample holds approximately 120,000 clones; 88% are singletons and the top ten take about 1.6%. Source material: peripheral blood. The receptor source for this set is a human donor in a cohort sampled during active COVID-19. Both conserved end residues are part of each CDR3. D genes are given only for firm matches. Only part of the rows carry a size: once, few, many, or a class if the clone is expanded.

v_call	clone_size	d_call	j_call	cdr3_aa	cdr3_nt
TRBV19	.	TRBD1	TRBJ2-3	CASSTTGGTDTQYF	TGTGCCAGTAGTACGACAGGGGGCACAGATACGCAGTATTTT
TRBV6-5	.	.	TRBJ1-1	CASSYGGGTEAFF	TGTGCCAGCAGTTACGGGGGCGGCACTGAAGCTTTCTTT
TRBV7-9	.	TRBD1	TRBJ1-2	CASSAQRGQLFGYTF	TGTGCCAGCAGCGCCCAAAGGGGGCAGCTCTTCGGCTACACCTTC
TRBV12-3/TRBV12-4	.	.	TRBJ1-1	CASSRGVDTEAFF	TGTGCCAGCAGCAGGGGTGTGGACACTGAAGCTTTCTTT
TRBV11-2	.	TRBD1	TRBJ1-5	CASSPTGGYSNQPQHF	TGTGCCAGCAGCCCGACAGGGGGTTATAGCAATCAGCCCCAGCATTTT
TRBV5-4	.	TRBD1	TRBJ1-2	CASSLQQGNYGYTF	TGTGCCAGCAGCTTGCAACAGGGGAACTATGGCTACACCTTC
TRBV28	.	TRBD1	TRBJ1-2	CATKQGGNYGYTF	TGTGCCACCAAACAGGGGGGCAACTATGGCTACACCTTC
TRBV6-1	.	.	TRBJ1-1	CASSEAKANTEAFF	TGTGCCAGCAGTGAAGCGAAAGCGAACACTGAAGCTTTCTTT
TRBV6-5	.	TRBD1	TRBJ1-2	CASGQQGASGGYTF	TGTGCCAGCGGACAACAGGGGGCGAGTGGTGGCTACACCTTC
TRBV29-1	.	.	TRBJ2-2	CSVEGPGELFF	TGCAGCGTTGAGGGCCCCGGGGAGCTGTTTTTT
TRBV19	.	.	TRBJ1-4	CATSGVANEKLFF	TGTGCCACTTCAGGGGTGGCTAATGAAAAACTGTTTTTT
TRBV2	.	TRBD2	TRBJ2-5	CASGREETQYF	TGTGCCAGCGGGAGGGAAGAGACCCAGTACTTC
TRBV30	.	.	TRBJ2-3	CAWSVSPGTDTQYF	TGTGCCTGGAGTGTATCGCCAGGTACAGATACGCAGTATTTT
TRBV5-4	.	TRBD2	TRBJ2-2	CASSPGTRVPGELFF	TGTGCCAGCAGTCCCGGGACTAGGGTTCCCGGGGAGCTGTTTTTT
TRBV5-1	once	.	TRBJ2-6	CASSSDSNSGANVLTF	TGCGCCAGCAGCTCGGACAGCAACTCTGGGGCCAACGTCCTGACTTTC
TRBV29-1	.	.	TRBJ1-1	CSADRGGSTEAFF	TGCAGCGCCGACCGCGGGGGTAGTACTGAAGCTTTCTTT